This entry concerns a single T cell receptor beta chain. Its antigen is undetermined. The entry originates in a study of shared clonotypes between healthy human individuals. Study-wide points: Naive subsets, compared against memory subsets, generally had larger estimated richness values.

TCRdb's table, derived via immunoSEQ multiplex PCR, lists solely in-frame clones and lacks some. The sample has about 2.1 million clones, about 92% seen once. Naive CD8 cells lacked CD45RO and underwent positive selection for CCR7, leaving out terminally differentiated effector memory CD45RA+ cells. Healthy HIV-negative adults with no recent acute infections or vaccinations were recruited as donors. This clonotype was obtained from a man between 18 and 29 years old in good health. Some clones in this sample may be carry-over from other donors' samples. Source material: naive CD8+ T cells from PBMCs.

The CDR3 region is CASSLRQGHFEANYGYTF. The CDR3 DNA reads as TGTGCCAGCAGTCTCCGACAGGGTCACTTCGAAGCTAACTATGGCTACACCTTC. The chain uses TRBV27 and TRBJ1-2, with 7 bases matching TRBD1. The germline V gene has CDR1 MNHEY and CDR2 SMNVEV (reference sequence). V trimming: 5 bases; J trimming: 0 bases; junction bases outside the gene matches: 15. The CDR3 spans 18 residues.